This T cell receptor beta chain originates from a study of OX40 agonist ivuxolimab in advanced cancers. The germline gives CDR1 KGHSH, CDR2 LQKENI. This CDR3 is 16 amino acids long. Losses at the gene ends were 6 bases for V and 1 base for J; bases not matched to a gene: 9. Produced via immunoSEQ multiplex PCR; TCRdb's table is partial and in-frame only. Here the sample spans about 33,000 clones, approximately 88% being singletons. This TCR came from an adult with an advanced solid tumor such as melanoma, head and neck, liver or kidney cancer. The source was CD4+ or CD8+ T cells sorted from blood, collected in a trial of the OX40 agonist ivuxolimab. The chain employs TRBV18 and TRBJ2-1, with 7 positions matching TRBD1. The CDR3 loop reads CASSLQGLFSYNEQFF. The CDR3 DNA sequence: TGTGCCAGCTCTCTACAGGGGCTCTTTTCCTACAATGAGCAGTTCTTC. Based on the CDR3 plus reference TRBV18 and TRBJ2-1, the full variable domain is NAGVMQNPRHLVRRRGQEARLRCSPMKGHSHVYWYRQLPEEGLKFMVYLQKENIIDESGMPKERFSAEFPKEGPSILRIQQVVRGDSAAYFCASSLQGLFSYNEQFFGPGTRLTVL.